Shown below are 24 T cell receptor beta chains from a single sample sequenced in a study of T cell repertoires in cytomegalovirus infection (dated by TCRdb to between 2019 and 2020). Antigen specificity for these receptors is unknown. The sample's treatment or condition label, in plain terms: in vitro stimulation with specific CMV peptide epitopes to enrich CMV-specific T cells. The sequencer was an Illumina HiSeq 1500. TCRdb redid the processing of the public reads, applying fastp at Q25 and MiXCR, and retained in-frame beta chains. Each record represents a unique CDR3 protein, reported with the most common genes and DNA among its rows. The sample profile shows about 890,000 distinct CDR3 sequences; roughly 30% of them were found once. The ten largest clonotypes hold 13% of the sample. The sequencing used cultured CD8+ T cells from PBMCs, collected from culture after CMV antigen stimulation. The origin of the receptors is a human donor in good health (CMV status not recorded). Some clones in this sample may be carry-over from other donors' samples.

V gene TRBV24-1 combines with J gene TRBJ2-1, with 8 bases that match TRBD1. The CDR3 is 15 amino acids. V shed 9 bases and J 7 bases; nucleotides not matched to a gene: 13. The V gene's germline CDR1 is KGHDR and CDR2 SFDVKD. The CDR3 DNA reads TGTGCCACCGAAAGAGAAGAGGACAGGGTAAATGAGCAGTTCTTC. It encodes CATEREEDRVNEQFF.

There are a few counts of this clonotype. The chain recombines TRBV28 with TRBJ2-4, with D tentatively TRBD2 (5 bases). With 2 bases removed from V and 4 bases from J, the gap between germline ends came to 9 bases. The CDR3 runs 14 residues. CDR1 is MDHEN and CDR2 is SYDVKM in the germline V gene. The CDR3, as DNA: TGTGCCAGCAGTTTAGTTGGAGGAAAAAACATTCAGTACTTC. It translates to CASSLVGGKNIQYF.

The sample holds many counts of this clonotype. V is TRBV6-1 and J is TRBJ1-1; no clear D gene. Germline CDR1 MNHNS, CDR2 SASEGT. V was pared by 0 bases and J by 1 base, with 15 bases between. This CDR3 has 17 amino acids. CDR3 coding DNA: TGTGCCAGCAGTGAAGCCCGCTCCTTCCACGGGAACACTGAAGCTTTCTTT. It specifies CASSEARSFHGNTEAFF.

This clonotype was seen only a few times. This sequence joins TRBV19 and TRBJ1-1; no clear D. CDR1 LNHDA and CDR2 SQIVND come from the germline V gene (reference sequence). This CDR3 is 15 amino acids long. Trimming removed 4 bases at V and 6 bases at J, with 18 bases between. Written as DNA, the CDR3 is TGTGCCAGTAGTACCGTGAAGCCTACGCTACCTGAAGCTTTCTTT. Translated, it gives CASSTVKPTLPEAFF.

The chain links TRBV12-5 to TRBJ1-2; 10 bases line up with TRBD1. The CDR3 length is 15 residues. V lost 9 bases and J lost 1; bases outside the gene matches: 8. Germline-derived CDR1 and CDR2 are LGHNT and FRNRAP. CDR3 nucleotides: TGTGCTAGCTATTCCGGGACAGGGGATAACTATGGCTACACCTTC. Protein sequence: CASYSGTGDNYGYTF. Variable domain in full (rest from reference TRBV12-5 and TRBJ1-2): DARVTQTPRHKVTEMGQEVTMRCQPILGHNTVFWYRQTMMQGLELLAYFRNRAPLDDSGMPKDRFSAEMPDATLATLKIQPSEPRDSAVYFCASYSGTGDNYGYTFGSGTRLTVV.

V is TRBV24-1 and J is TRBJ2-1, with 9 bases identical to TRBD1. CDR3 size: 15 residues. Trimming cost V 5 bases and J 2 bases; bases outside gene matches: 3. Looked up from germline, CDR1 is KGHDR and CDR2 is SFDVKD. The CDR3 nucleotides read TGTGCCACCAGTGTCGGGACAGGGCCCTACAATGAGCAGTTCTTC. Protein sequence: CATSVGTGPYNEQFF.

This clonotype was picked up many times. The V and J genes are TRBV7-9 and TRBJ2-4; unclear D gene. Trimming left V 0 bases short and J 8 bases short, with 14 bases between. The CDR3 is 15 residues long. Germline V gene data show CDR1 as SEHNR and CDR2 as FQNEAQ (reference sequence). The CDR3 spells CASSLAGFDRDIQYF. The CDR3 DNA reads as TGTGCCAGCAGCTTAGCAGGATTTGATAGAGACATTCAGTACTTC. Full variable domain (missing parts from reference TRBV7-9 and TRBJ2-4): DTGVSQNPRHKITKRGQNVTFRCDPISEHNRLYWYRQTLGQGPEFLTYFQNEAQLEKSRLLSDRFSAERPKGSFSTLEIQRTEQGDSAMYLCASSLAGFDRDIQYFGAGTRLSVL.

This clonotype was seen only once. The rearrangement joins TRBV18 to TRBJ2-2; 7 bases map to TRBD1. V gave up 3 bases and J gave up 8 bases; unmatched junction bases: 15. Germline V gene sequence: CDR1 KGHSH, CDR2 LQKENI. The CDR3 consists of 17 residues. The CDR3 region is CASSPSGQRFTSGELFF. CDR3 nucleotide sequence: TGTGCCAGCTCACCTTCGGGACAGAGGTTTACAAGTGGGGAGCTGTTTTTT.

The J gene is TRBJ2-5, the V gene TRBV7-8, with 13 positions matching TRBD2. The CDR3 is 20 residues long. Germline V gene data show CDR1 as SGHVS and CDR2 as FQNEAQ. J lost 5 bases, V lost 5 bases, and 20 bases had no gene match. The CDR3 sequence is CASSPPARSRLAGGRETQYF. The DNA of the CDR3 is TGTGCCAGCAGCCCCCCCGCGCGGAGTAGACTAGCGGGGGGTAGGGAGACCCAGTACTTC.

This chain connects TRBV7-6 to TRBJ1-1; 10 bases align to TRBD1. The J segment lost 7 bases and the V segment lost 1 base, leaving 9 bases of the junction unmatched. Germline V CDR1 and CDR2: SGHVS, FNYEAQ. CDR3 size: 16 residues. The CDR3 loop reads CASSLGQGAYYDEAFF. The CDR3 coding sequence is TGTGCCAGCAGCTTAGGACAGGGGGCTTATTACGATGAAGCTTTCTTT.

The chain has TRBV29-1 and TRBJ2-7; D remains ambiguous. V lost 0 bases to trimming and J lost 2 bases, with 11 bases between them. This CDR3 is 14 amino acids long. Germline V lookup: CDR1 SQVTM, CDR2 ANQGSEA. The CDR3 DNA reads TGCAGCGTTGAAGATACGGCAGGAACCTACGAGCAGTACTTC. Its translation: CSVEDTAGTYEQYF.

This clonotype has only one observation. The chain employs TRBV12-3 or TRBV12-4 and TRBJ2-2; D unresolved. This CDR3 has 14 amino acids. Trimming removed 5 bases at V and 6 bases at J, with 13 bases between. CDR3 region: CASSPIMAPGELFF. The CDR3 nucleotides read TGTGCCAGCAGTCCAATCATGGCTCCCGGGGAGCTGTTTTTT.

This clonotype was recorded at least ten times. CDR3 amino acids: CASSPGAGHYGYTF. CDR3 in DNA: TGTGCCAGCAGCCCCGGGGCCGGGCACTATGGCTACACCTTC. The J gene is TRBJ1-2, the V gene TRBV7-6; D possibly corresponds to TRBD1 (5 bases). Germline values: CDR1 SGHVS, CDR2 FNYEAQ. V lost 5 bases to trimming and J lost 3 bases, with 13 bases between them. The CDR3 totals 14 residues.

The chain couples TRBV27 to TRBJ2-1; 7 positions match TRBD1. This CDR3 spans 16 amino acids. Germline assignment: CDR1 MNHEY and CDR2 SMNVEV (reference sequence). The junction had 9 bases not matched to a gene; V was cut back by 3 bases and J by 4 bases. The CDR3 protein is CASSLDRKTGYNEQFF. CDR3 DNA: TGTGCCAGCAGTTTGGACCGTAAGACAGGGTACAATGAGCAGTTCTTC.

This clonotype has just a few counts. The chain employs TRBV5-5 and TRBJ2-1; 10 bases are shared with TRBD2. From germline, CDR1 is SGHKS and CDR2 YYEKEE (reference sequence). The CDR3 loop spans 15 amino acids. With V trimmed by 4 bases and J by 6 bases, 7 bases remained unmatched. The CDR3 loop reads CASSPTSGISNEQFF. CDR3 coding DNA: TGTGCCAGCAGCCCTACTAGCGGGATTTCCAATGAGCAGTTCTTC.

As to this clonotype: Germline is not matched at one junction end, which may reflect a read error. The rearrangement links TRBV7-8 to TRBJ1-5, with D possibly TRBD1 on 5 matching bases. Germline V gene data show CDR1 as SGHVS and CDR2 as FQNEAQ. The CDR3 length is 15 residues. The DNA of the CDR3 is TGTGCAAGCAGTCGGGGCCGGAGTAGCAATCAGCCCCAGCATTTT. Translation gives CASSRGRSSNQPQHF.

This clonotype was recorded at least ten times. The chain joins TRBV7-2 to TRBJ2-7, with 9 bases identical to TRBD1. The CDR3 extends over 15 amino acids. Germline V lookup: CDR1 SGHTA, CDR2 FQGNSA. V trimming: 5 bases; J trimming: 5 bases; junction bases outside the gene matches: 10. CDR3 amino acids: CASSPRTGVADEQYF. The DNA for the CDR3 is TGTGCCAGCAGCCCAAGGACAGGGGTTGCCGACGAGCAGTACTTC.

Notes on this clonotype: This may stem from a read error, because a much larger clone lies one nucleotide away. As DNA, the CDR3 is TGTGCCAACAGTCCCTCGACAGGGGAAGGCGAGACCCAGTACTTC. Amino acid sequence: CANSPSTGEGETQYF. The chain has TRBV7-2 and TRBJ2-5; 8 bases agree with TRBD1. J lost 5 bases, V lost 10 bases, and 15 bases had no gene match. The CDR3 totals 15 residues. Germline V gives CDR1 SGHTA, CDR2 FQGNSA.

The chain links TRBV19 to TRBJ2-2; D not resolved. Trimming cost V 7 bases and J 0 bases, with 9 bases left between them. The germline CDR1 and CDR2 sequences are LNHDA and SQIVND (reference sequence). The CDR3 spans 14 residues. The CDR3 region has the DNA TGTGCCAGTAAAAACAACTCGAACACCGGGGAGCTGTTTTTT. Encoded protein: CASKNNSNTGELFF.

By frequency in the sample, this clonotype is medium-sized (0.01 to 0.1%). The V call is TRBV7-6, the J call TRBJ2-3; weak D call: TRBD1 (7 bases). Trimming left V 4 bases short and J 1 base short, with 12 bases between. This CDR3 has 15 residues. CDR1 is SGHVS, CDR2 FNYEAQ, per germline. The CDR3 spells CASSWRGRGTDTQYF. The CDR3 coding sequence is TGTGCCAGCAGCTGGAGGGGGCGTGGCACAGATACGCAGTATTTT.

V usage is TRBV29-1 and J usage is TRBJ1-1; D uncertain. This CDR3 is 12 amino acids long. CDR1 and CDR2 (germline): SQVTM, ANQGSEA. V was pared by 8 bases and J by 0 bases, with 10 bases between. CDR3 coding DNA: TGCAGCACACTTGGATTGAACACTGAAGCTTTCTTT. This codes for CSTLGLNTEAFF. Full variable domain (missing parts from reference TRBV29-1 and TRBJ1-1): SAVISQKPSRDICQRGTSLTIQCQVDSQVTMMFWYRQQPGQSLTLIATANQGSEATYESGFVIDKFPISRPNLTFSTLTVSNMSPEDSSIYLCSTLGLNTEAFFGQGTRLTVV.

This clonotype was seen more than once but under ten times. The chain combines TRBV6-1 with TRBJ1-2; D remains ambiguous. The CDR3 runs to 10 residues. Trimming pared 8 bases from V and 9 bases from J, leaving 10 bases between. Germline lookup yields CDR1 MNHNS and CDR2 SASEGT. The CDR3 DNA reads TGTGCCAGCTCGGACCCGCGCTACACCTTC. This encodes CASSDPRYTF.

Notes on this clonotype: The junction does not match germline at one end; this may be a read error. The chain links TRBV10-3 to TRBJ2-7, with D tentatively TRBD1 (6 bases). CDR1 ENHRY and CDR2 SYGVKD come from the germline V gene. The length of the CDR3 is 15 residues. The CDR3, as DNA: TGTGTCATCACCCGGAAGTCAGGGGAGTCCTACGAGCAGTACTTC. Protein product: CVITRKSGESYEQYF.

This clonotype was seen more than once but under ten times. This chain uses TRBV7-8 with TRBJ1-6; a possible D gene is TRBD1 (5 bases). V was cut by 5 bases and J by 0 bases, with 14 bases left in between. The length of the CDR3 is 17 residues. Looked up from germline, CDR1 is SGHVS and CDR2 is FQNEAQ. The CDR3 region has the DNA TGTGCCAGCAGCCCGGGGGGGTCCGGCTCCTATAATTCACCCCTCCACTTT. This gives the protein CASSPGGSGSYNSPLHF.